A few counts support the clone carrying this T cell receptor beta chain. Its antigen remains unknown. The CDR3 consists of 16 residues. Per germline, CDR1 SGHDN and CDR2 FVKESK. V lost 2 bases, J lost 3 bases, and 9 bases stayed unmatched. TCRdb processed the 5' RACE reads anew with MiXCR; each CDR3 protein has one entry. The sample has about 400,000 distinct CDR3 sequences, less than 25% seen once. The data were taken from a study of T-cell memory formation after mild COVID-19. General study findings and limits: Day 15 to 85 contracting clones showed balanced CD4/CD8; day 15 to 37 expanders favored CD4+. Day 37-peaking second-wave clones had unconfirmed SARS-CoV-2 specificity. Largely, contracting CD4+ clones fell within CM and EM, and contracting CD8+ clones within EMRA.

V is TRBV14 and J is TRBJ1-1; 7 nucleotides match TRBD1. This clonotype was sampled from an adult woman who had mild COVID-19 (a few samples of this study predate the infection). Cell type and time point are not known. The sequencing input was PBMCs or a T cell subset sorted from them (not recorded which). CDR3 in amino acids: CASSQLTGERYTEAFF. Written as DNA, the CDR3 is TGTGCCAGCAGCCAACTCACAGGGGAGAGATACACTGAAGCTTTCTTT.